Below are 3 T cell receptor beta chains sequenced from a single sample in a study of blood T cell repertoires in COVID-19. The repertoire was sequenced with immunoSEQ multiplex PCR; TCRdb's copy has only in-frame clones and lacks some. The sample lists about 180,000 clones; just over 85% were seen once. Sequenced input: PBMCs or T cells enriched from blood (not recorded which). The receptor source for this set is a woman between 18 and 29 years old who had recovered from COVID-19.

The CDR3 region is CASSEPQGTPSVTTKNIQYF. As DNA, the CDR3 is TGTGCCAGCAGTGAACCCCAGGGTACTCCTTCGGTAACAACCAAAAACATTCAGTACTTC. This chain uses TRBV6-1 with TRBJ2-4; tentative D call: TRBD1 (5 bases). This CDR3 comprises 20 residues. The germline V gene encodes CDR1 MNHNS and CDR2 SASEGT. V gave up 2 bases and J gave up 2 bases, with 25 bases separating them.

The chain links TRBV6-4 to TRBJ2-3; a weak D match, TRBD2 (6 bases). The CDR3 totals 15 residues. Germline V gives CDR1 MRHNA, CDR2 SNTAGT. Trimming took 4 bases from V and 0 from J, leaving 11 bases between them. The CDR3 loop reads CASSALGRSTDTQYF. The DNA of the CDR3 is TGTGCCAGCAGTGCTTTGGGGAGGAGCACAGATACGCAGTATTTT.

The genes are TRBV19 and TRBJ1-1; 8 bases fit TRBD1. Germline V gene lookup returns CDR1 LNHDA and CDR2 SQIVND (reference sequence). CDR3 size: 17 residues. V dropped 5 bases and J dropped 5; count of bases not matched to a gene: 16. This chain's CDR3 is CASSHINPQGAPTEAFF. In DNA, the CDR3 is TGTGCCAGTAGTCATATAAACCCCCAGGGGGCTCCGACTGAAGCTTTCTTT.